This is a list of T cell receptor beta chains from one sample in a study of shared clonotypes between healthy human individuals. The table came from immunoSEQ multiplex PCR; TCRdb's copy has only in-frame clones and leaves some out. The table lists about 2.1 million clones, 90% to 95% of them singletons. The sample was naive CD8+ T cells from PBMCs. The source is a man between 18 and 35 years old in good health. Some clones in this sample may be carry-over from other donors' samples. Both conserved end residues are trimmed from each CDR3. A D gene is named only where the DNA matches it firmly.

TRBV7-3	TRBJ2-7	-	ASSLGGNAHEQY
TRBV27	TRBJ1-1	-	ASSLSIGTEAF
TRBV4-3	TRBJ2-5	TRBD2	ASSQGRTSGETQY
TRBV27	TRBJ1-4	-	ASSFNPGSNEKLF
TRBV7-9	TRBJ2-5	-	ASSPPYGQETQY
TRBV29-1	TRBJ1-2	-	SVEGQGGIGYT
TRBV5-4	TRBJ2-1	-	ASSLAAPYNEQF
TRBV29-1	TRBJ2-1	-	SVLGSPYNEQF
TRBV5-1	TRBJ2-1	-	ASSTAGTNEQF
TRBV7-2	TRBJ1-5	-	ASSLHLGSLAAQH
TRBV19	TRBJ2-7	TRBD2	ASSTRLAGIYEQY
TRBV6-1	TRBJ1-5	-	ASAWSNQPQH
TRBV9	TRBJ2-1	TRBD2	ASSVVRAGAYNEQF
TRBV19	TRBJ1-1	TRBD1	ASSAGQGASEAF
TRBV6-5	TRBJ1-1	-	ASSQDRINTEAF
TRBV30	TRBJ2-7	-	AWGDTTYEQY
TRBV7-3	TRBJ1-1	-	ASSFSGGHSEAF
TRBV18	TRBJ2-2	-	ASSSSPGLNTGELF
TRBV9	TRBJ1-3	-	ASSVSDRRGSGNTIY
TRBV4-1	TRBJ2-4	-	ASSQDQQALAKNIQY
TRBV7-9	TRBJ2-3	-	ASSFGVGTQY
TRBV7-9	TRBJ1-4	-	ASSALVAVGGEKLF
TRBV27	TRBJ2-1	-	ASSPRHPDQAYNEQF
TRBV30	TRBJ2-1	-	AWALMSSYNEQF
TRBV6-5	TRBJ1-1	-	ASSPSGTEAF
TRBV13	TRBJ1-1	TRBD1	ASSYRTGEGGTEAF
TRBV7-2	TRBJ2-7	-	ASSFGDGLF
TRBV6-6	TRBJ1-5	-	ASSFESNQPQH
TRBV4-1	TRBJ1-5	-	ASSQVIVLGNQPQH
TRBV4-1	TRBJ2-1	TRBD2	ASSQNRLAGNEQF
TRBV27	TRBJ2-7	-	ASSFMAGYEQY
TRBV28	TRBJ2-7	TRBD1	ASRMTGAYEQY
TRBV5-1	TRBJ2-5	-	ASSLAVINQETQY
TRBV29-1	TRBJ2-5	TRBD1	SVLSSTGEETQY
TRBV5-1	TRBJ2-7	TRBD1	ASSLPDRGYEQY
TRBV9	TRBJ2-2	-	ASSFGGTGELF
TRBV7-8	TRBJ2-7	TRBD1	ASSFGQDYSYEQY
TRBV19	TRBJ2-1	TRBD2	ASSVSGYSYNEQF
TRBV7-2	TRBJ1-5	TRBD1	ASSPRQGTSQPQH
TRBV30	TRBJ1-6	-	AWRPGRDSPLH
TRBV6-1	TRBJ2-5	-	ASRQGPLYQETQY
TRBV19	TRBJ2-7	-	ASNMKAEKHYEQY
TRBV5-1	TRBJ1-1	-	ASSLAGGPLGNTEAF